The 31 T cell receptor beta chains below were found in one sample sequenced in a study of blood T cell repertoires in COVID-19. Clones were sequenced by immunoSEQ multiplex PCR, and TCRdb holds only the in-frame ones, with some missing. The sample lists approximately 450,000 clones; around 89% were seen once. Specimen: peripheral blood. These receptors all come from a woman in her twenties or thirties with acute or convalescent COVID-19.

The gene calls are TRBV14 and TRBJ2-5; TRBD1 matches at 9 bases. The CDR3 covers 17 residues. Germline lookup yields CDR1 SGHDN and CDR2 FVKESK. Losses at the gene ends were 1 base for V and 2 bases for J; bases not matched to a gene: 8. CDR3 protein: CASSQGVPGTGQETQYF. The CDR3 DNA follows: TGTGCCAGCAGCCAAGGCGTCCCCGGGACAGGGCAAGAGACCCAGTACTTC. Using reference TRBV14 and TRBJ2-5 for the parts outside the CDR3, the full variable domain is EAGVTQFPSHSVIEKGQTVTLRCDPISGHDNLYWYRRVMGKEIKFLLHFVKESKQDESGMPNNRFLAERTGGTYSTLKVQPAELEDSGVYFCASSQGVPGTGQETQYFGPGTRLLVL.

The chain joins TRBV28 to TRBJ2-3; D gene uncertain. The CDR3 is 15 amino acids. V was pared by 3 bases and J by 0 bases, with 10 bases between. Germline V CDR1 and CDR2: MDHEN, SYDVKM. In DNA, the CDR3 is TGTGCCAGCAGTTTTTTCTCCTCTAGCACAGATACGCAGTATTTT. Amino acids: CASSFFSSSTDTQYF.

This clone was counted a single time. The V gene is TRBV14, the J gene TRBJ2-1, with D perhaps matching TRBD2 (7 bases). Trimming took 4 bases from V and 6 from J, leaving 22 bases between them. Germline CDR1 reads SGHDN; CDR2 reads FVKESK. This CDR3 spans 17 amino acids. The CDR3 reads CASSPTSWRGGFNEQFF. The CDR3 DNA reads as TGTGCCAGCAGCCCAACTAGCTGGAGGGGGGGCTTCAATGAGCAGTTCTTC.

This clone has more than one count but fewer than ten. The chain employs TRBV4-2 and TRBJ2-3; a possible D gene is TRBD2 (5 bases). The CDR3 is 15 amino acids. V was shortened by 4 bases and J by 0 bases, with 11 bases between the two germline ends. Germline lookup yields CDR1 LGHNA and CDR2 YNFKEQ. CDR3 protein: CASSLHPGSTDTQYF. The CDR3 nucleotides read TGTGCCAGCAGCCTCCACCCGGGAAGCACAGATACGCAGTATTTT.

This chain links TRBV3-1 (or the pseudogene TRBV3-2) with TRBJ1-4; perhaps TRBD1 as D (6 bases). CDR3 length equals 16 residues. Trimming removed 0 bases at V and 4 bases at J, with 12 bases between. Germline assignment: CDR1 LGHDT and CDR2 YNNKEL (reference sequence). The CDR3, as DNA: TGTGCCAGCAGCCAAGAATACAGGGCCCTTAATGAAAAACTGTTTTTT. The encoded protein is CASSQEYRALNEKLFF.

There are a few counts of this clone. This sequence joins TRBV9 and TRBJ2-5, with 9 bases lining up with TRBD2. Germline V lookup: CDR1 SGDLS, CDR2 YYNGEE. The CDR3 loop spans 14 amino acids. V dropped 7 bases and J dropped 2; count of bases not matched to a gene: 6. CDR3 residues: CASSRAGGQETQYF. The CDR3 DNA sequence: TGTGCCAGCTCTAGGGCGGGGGGGCAAGAGACCCAGTACTTC.

V is TRBV9 and J is TRBJ2-1; 7 nucleotides align to TRBD2. Per germline, CDR1 SGDLS and CDR2 YYNGEE. The CDR3 runs 14 residues. V lost 4 bases, J lost 5 bases, and 6 bases stayed unmatched. CDR3 region: CASSRLADNNEQFF. CDR3 DNA sequence: TGTGCCAGCAGCAGGCTAGCGGATAACAATGAGCAGTTCTTC.

V is TRBV2 and J is TRBJ2-1, with 8 nucleotides matching TRBD2. The CDR3 consists of 16 residues. Germline V gives CDR1 SNHLY, CDR2 FYNNEI. V lost 4 bases and J lost 4; bases outside the gene matches: 9. CDR3 amino acids: CASSAVQLAVYNEQFF. CDR3 nucleotides: TGTGCCAGCAGTGCCGTCCAACTAGCGGTATACAATGAGCAGTTCTTC.

The chain has TRBV19 and TRBJ1-2; D might be TRBD1 (5 bases). The CDR3 has 13 residues. Germline V gene sequence: CDR1 LNHDA, CDR2 SQIVND (reference sequence). Trimming shortened V by 3 bases and J by 3 bases, and 8 bases separated the two germline ends. The CDR3 reads CASSMGGDYGYTF. Here the CDR3 DNA reads TGTGCCAGTAGTATGGGGGGTGACTATGGCTACACCTTC.

In regard to this clone: The same CDR3 can be traced to other DNA sequences in this sample. The J gene is TRBJ2-3, the V gene TRBV28, with 8 bases aligning to TRBD2. Trimming at V came to 5 bases and at J to 1 base, leaving 5 bases not matched to a gene. Germline V gene lookup returns CDR1 MDHEN and CDR2 SYDVKM. The CDR3 spans 15 residues. The CDR3 spells CASSSTSGRTDTQYF. The CDR3 nucleotides read TGTGCCAGCAGTAGTACTAGCGGACGCACAGATACGCAGTATTTT.

This chain joins TRBV20-1 and TRBJ2-7, with 8 bases identical to TRBD1. Germline lookup yields CDR1 DFQATT and CDR2 SNEGSKA (reference sequence). CDR3 size: 11 residues. V lost 3 bases and J lost 9; bases outside the gene matches: 4. CDR3 coding DNA: TGCAGTGCTAGGACAGGGGCGTCGCAGTACTTC. Its protein is CSARTGASQYF.

V and J are TRBV6-2 or TRBV6-3 and TRBJ2-1; 7 nucleotides align to TRBD1. The ends lost 5 bases at V and 1 base at J; junction bases unmatched: 8. CDR1 and CDR2 from the germline V gene are MNHEY and SVGEGT. The CDR3 is made up of 16 amino acids. CDR3 residues: CASSPPGQKSYNEQFF. CDR3 bases: TGTGCCAGCAGTCCACCGGGACAGAAATCCTACAATGAGCAGTTCTTC.

This chain links TRBV7-9 with TRBJ1-1; 7 nucleotides align to TRBD1. Germline CDR1 and CDR2: SEHNR and FQNEAQ (reference sequence). This CDR3 spans 15 amino acids. With V trimmed by 1 base and J by 6 bases, 8 bases remained unmatched. As DNA, the CDR3 is TGTGCCAGCAGCTTAGAAAAGGGGGCGAGGGCTGAAGCTTTCTTT. It yields the protein CASSLEKGARAEAFF.

The count of this clone is one. The rearrangement uses TRBV6-5 and TRBJ2-7; D might be TRBD1 (6 bases). Trimming removed 6 bases at V and 7 bases at J, with 16 bases between. The CDR3 runs 13 residues. CDR1 is MNHEY and CDR2 is SVGAGI in the germline V gene. CDR3 nucleotide sequence: TGTGCCAGCAGGTCGAGTGGGGGCAGGGAGCAGTACTTC. Translation: CASRSSGGREQYF.

The genes are TRBV7-2 and TRBJ2-3; no reliable D call. Germline V CDR1 and CDR2: SGHTA, FQGNSA. The CDR3 has 14 residues. Trimming cost V 5 bases and J 4 bases, with 13 bases left between them. The CDR3 spells CASSEEVHADTQYF. CDR3 nucleotide sequence: TGTGCCAGCAGCGAAGAGGTTCACGCAGATACGCAGTATTTT.

The sample holds one count of this clone. The rearrangement uses TRBV2 and TRBJ1-6; a weak D match, TRBD1 (6 bases). CDR1 and CDR2 (germline): SNHLY, FYNNEI. The CDR3 contains 15 residues. The V and J ends lost 7 bases and 8 bases respectively, with 18 bases between them. CDR3 nucleotides: TGTGCCAGCAAGGTACAGGGAATGATCGATTCACCCCTCCACTTT. Amino acids: CASKVQGMIDSPLHF.

The gene calls are TRBV10-3 and TRBJ2-1, with 7 bases that match TRBD1. The CDR3 sequence is 16 residues long. The germline gives CDR1 ENHRY, CDR2 SYGVKD. V was pared by 4 bases and J by 9 bases, with 15 bases of the junction left unmatched. The CDR3 nucleotides are TGTGCCATCAGTGGGTCATCCCACCGGGACAGAGGTGAGCAGTTCTTC. This sequence encodes CAISGSSHRDRGEQFF.

The V and J genes are TRBV15 and TRBJ2-1, with D perhaps matching TRBD1 (6 bases). CDR1 LNHNV and CDR2 YYDKDF come from the germline V gene (reference sequence). V dropped 5 bases and J dropped 5 bases, with 16 bases sitting between them. The CDR3 contains 15 residues. The DNA for the CDR3 is TGTGCCACCAGCTTCAGCCCAGGGGCGAACAATGAGCAGTTCTTC. Protein: CATSFSPGANNEQFF.

The chain employs TRBV27 and TRBJ2-3; the D gene is possibly TRBD1 (6 bases). Germline lookup yields CDR1 MNHEY and CDR2 SMNVEV (reference sequence). V lost 8 bases, J lost 2 bases, and 17 bases lay in between. This CDR3 spans 15 amino acids. The CDR3 region is CASGTQGGYTDTQYF. CDR3 sequence (DNA): TGTGCCAGCGGAACACAGGGTGGATACACAGATACGCAGTATTTT.

The chain combines TRBV6-6 with TRBJ2-2; D might be TRBD1 (6 bases). The germline gives CDR1 MNHNY, CDR2 SVGAGI (reference sequence). The CDR3 is 14 amino acids. Trimming shortened V by 7 bases and J by 6 bases, and 15 bases separated the two germline ends. This CDR3 reads CASIQIRGSGELFF. The CDR3 DNA follows: TGTGCCAGCATACAAATCAGGGGATCCGGGGAGCTGTTTTTT.

The V and J genes are TRBV28 and TRBJ1-1; 10 bases match TRBD1. CDR1 and CDR2 from the germline V gene are MDHEN and SYDVKM. The CDR3 runs 14 residues. V lost 3 bases, J lost 3 bases, and 1 base stayed unmatched. CDR3 DNA: TGTGCCAGCAGTTTGGACAGGGGGGACACTGAAGCTTTCTTT. Translating it yields CASSLDRGDTEAFF.

The chain is built from TRBV7-9 and TRBJ2-1, with 8 nucleotides matching TRBD2. Trimming took 8 bases from V and 0 from J; bases not matched to a gene: 12. Looked up from germline, CDR1 is SEHNR and CDR2 is FQNEAQ (reference sequence). This CDR3 is built from 17 residues. CDR3 protein: CASPTIAGYGSYNEQFF. In DNA, the CDR3 is TGTGCCAGCCCTACTATAGCGGGGTACGGCTCCTACAATGAGCAGTTCTTC. The variable domain in full, with the rest retrieved from reference TRBV7-9 and TRBJ2-1, is DTGVSQNPRHKITKRGQNVTFRCDPISEHNRLYWYRQTLGQGPEFLTYFQNEAQLEKSRLLSDRFSAERPKGSFSTLEIQRTEQGDSAMYLCASPTIAGYGSYNEQFFGPGTRLTVL.

CDR3 protein: CATSRSGGYPGETQYF. CDR3 coding DNA: TGTGCCACCAGCAGAAGCGGGGGATACCCCGGAGAGACCCAGTACTTC. The rearrangement uses TRBV15 and TRBJ2-5, with 8 positions matching TRBD2. V shed 2 bases and J 4 bases; nucleotides not matched to a gene: 9. Germline V lookup: CDR1 LNHNV, CDR2 YYDKDF (reference sequence). CDR3 length equals 16 residues.

The chain is built from TRBV15 and TRBJ1-6; no clear D gene. Between the trimmed V and J ends, which lost 1 base and 0 bases, there was a span of 10 bases. The length of the CDR3 is 17 residues. CDR1 is LNHNV, CDR2 YYDKDF, per germline (reference sequence). CDR3 nucleotide sequence: TGTGCCACCAGCAGAGCTTTCCCGAGCTCCTATAATTCACCCCTCCACTTT. This sequence encodes CATSRAFPSSYNSPLHF. The full variable domain, its missing parts supplied by reference TRBV15 and TRBJ1-6, is DAMVIQNPRYQVTQFGKPVTLSCSQTLNHNVMYWYQQKSSQAPKLLFHYYDKDFNNEADTPDNFQSRRPNTSFCFLDIRSPGLGDTAMYLCATSRAFPSSYNSPLHFGNGTRLTVT.

The chain has TRBV5-1 and TRBJ2-5; 7 bases match TRBD2. CDR3 length equals 15 residues. Germline CDR1 is SGHRS and CDR2 is YFSETQ. J was trimmed by 5 bases and V by 0 bases; bases with no gene match: 7. The CDR3: CASSLEAGVVETQYF. CDR3 sequence (DNA): TGCGCCAGCAGCTTGGAGGCGGGGGTGGTGGAGACCCAGTACTTC. Together with reference TRBV5-1 and TRBJ2-5, the CDR3 gives the full variable domain: KAGVTQTPRYLIKTRGQQVTLSCSPISGHRSVSWYQQTPGQGLQFLFEYFSETQRNKGNFPGRFSGRQFSNSRSEMNVSTLELGDSALYLCASSLEAGVVETQYFGPGTRLLVL.

CDR3 sequence (DNA): TGTGCCAGCAGTGAAAGGGGTGCTCACTATAATTCACCCCTCCACTTT. This gives the protein CASSERGAHYNSPLHF. The chain recombines TRBV2 with TRBJ1-6, with a weak D call TRBD1 (5 bases). Per the germline V gene, CDR1 is SNHLY and CDR2 is FYNNEI. This CDR3 has 16 residues. Between the trimmed V and J ends, which lost 2 bases and 3 bases, there was a span of 11 bases.

The chain links TRBV9 to TRBJ2-1; 10 positions match TRBD1. V shed 0 bases, J shed 2 bases, and the junction held 5 bases outside the gene matches. Germline V CDR1 and CDR2: SGDLS, YYNGEE. The CDR3 has 17 residues. CDR3 DNA: TGTGCCAGCAGCGTAGGGGACAGGGGTGGGACCTACAATGAGCAGTTCTTC. Its translation: CASSVGDRGGTYNEQFF.

This rearrangement joins TRBV7-2 to TRBJ2-5, with 10 bases lining up with TRBD1. The CDR3 sequence is 16 residues long. Germline trimming cut 5 bases from V and 4 bases from J; bases unmatched to any gene: 10. CDR1 and CDR2 (germline): SGHTA, FQGNSA. The CDR3 sequence is CASSASTGGLVETQYF. CDR3 coding DNA: TGTGCCAGCAGCGCCTCGACAGGGGGCTTGGTAGAGACCCAGTACTTC.

The chain recombines TRBV3-1 (or the pseudogene TRBV3-2) with TRBJ1-1, with D uncertain. The V end was cut by 4 bases, the J end by 1 base, with 10 bases between. The CDR3 consists of 14 residues. CDR1 LGHDT and CDR2 YNNKEL come from the germline V gene (reference sequence). In DNA, the CDR3 is TGTGCCAGCAGCCTGAGGCAAAAGAACACTGAAGCTTTCTTT. It yields the protein CASSLRQKNTEAFF.

V usage is TRBV7-9 and J usage is TRBJ1-1; D possibly corresponds to TRBD1 (6 bases). Trimming removed 6 bases at V and 5 bases at J, with 19 bases between. From germline, CDR1 is SEHNR and CDR2 FQNEAQ (reference sequence). The CDR3 is made up of 15 amino acids. Here the CDR3 reads CASSLEGVKGTEAFF. DNA of the CDR3: TGTGCCAGCAGTCTAGAGGGGGTAAAAGGGACTGAAGCTTTCTTT.

V gene TRBV28 combines with J gene TRBJ2-3, with TRBD2 matching 14 bases. Germline V gene sequence: CDR1 MDHEN, CDR2 SYDVKM. The ends lost 7 bases at V and 4 bases at J; junction bases unmatched: 1. This CDR3 has 14 residues. This CDR3 is CASTTSGGADTQYF. Written as DNA, the CDR3 is TGTGCCAGCACGACTAGCGGGGGGGCAGATACGCAGTATTTT.